The clone carrying this TCR beta chain was detected many times. Its matching antigen is unknown. It was by 5'RACE with 10-nucleotide random UMIs that the cDNA was made. TCRdb independently ran MiXCR on the 5' RACE reads; one entry per CDR3 protein. The table includes about 59,000 distinct CDR3 sequences, about 13% detected once. The sample is drawn from a study of neurological immune-mediated disorders. Germline assignment: CDR1 SGHDN and CDR2 FVKESK. CDR3 length: 15 residues. With 6 bases clipped from V and 1 base from J, the junction kept 3 bases outside the gene matches. Study-level points and caveats: There were no CDR3 amino acid sequences shared by expanded clones across subjects, a result suggesting private repertoires in all groups.

What was sequenced was PBMCs. The chain is built from TRBV14 and TRBJ2-1, with 10 bases that match TRBD2. The receptor's source is a woman between 55 and 75 years old with HTLV-1-associated myelopathy (HAM/TSP). In DNA form, the CDR3 reads TGTGCCAGCAGGGGGACTAGCGAATCCTACAATGAGCAGTTCTTC. Amino acids: CASRGTSESYNEQFF.